This T cell receptor (beta chain) appears in the sequencing data of a study of blood T cell repertoires in COVID-19. Background on the study: Specimens from acute and convalescent COVID-19 originated in the United States, Italy and Spain.

In the original workflow: Nucleated cell counts were estimated from reference gene primer amplification. Sequencing was performed with immunoSEQ multiplex PCR; in TCRdb, only in-frame clones are kept and a portion is missing. V, J and clone size were drawn from that table, and D and trimming were deduced from the DNA. The sample holds some 83,000 clones, 86% seen once. The CDR3 extends over 17 amino acids. V lost 5 bases and J lost 0, with 20 bases in between. CDR1 and CDR2 (germline): PRHDT, FYEKMQ (reference sequence). The specimen sequenced was peripheral blood. J is TRBJ2-7 and V is TRBV13; possibly TRBD2 for D (8 bases). The TCR sequence derives from a man aged 45-65 years with active COVID-19. The CDR3 DNA sequence: TGTGCCAGCAGCCCCCGGGGGGGGACAGAGAGCTCCTACGAGCAGTACTTC. Protein product: CASSPRGGTESSYEQYF.